This is a list of T cell receptor beta chains from one sample in a study of T cell repertoires in cytomegalovirus infection. TCRdb reprocessed the reads with MiXCR, giving one entry per CDR3 protein. The sample contains about 46,000 distinct CDR3 sequences, roughly 20% of which appear only once. Their target antigens are unknown. Source material: PBMCs, sequenced either directly or after in vitro stimulation (not recorded which). These TCRs come from a human donor in good health (CMV status not recorded). Some clones in this sample may be carry-over from other donors' samples. CDR3s include the opening cysteine and the closing phenylalanine or tryptophan. D genes are given only for firm matches. Not every row has a clone size; where given, it reads once, few, many or a size class.

TGTGCCAGCAGTCCCCCGGGCGGGACCGGGGAGCTGTTTTTT CASSPPGGTGELFF TRBJ2-2 TRBV28 NA many
TGTGCCAGCAGCCAAGTTAGAGAGACCCAGTACTTC CASSQVRETQYF TRBJ2-5 TRBV14 NA NA
TGTGCCACCAGTGATTTGCAGGGGGGGGCCGAGCAGTACTTC CATSDLQGGAEQYF TRBJ2-7 TRBV24-1 NA NA
TGTGCCAGCAGTTACGGACTTAACACCGGGGAGCTGTTTTTT CASSYGLNTGELFF TRBJ2-2 TRBV6-5 NA many
TGCGCCAGCAGCCAAGTTTTGGGGGGCCTCCAAGAGACCCAGTACTTC CASSQVLGGLQETQYF TRBJ2-5 TRBV4-1 NA many
TGTGCCAGCAGCGTCGGACAGGGACCCTACGAGCAGTACTTC CASSVGQGPYEQYF TRBJ2-7 TRBV9 TRBD1 few
TGTGCCAGCAGCCTCGGCGCCGGGGACTATGGCTACACCTTC CASSLGAGDYGYTF TRBJ1-2 TRBV7-9 NA NA
TGTGCCAGCAGTCCCAGTTGGAACACCGGGGAGCTGTTTTTT CASSPSWNTGELFF TRBJ2-2 TRBV6-1 NA NA
TGTGCCTGGAGTGTATTGGGAGTCGGGACCCAGTACTTC CAWSVLGVGTQYF TRBJ2-5 TRBV30 NA few
TGTGCCAGTAGTGGGGACAGGGGGCGAGAGACTGAAGCTTTCTTT CASSGDRGRETEAFF TRBJ1-1 TRBV19 TRBD1 NA
TGTGCCAGCAGTGATGTCAGTCAGCCCCAGCATTTT CASSDVSQPQHF TRBJ1-5 TRBV2 NA NA
TGTGCCAGCAGGCTGACAGGGGTAGACAATGAGCAGTTCTTC CASRLTGVDNEQFF TRBJ2-1 TRBV12-3/TRBV12-4 TRBD1 once
TGTGCCAGCAGTCACGGGACTAGCGGGGGGGCCGTCAATGAGCAGTTCTTC CASSHGTSGGAVNEQFF TRBJ2-1 TRBV6-5 TRBD2 many
TGTGCCAGCAGCTCCCGGGGGCCGGGGAATGAGCAGTTCTTC CASSSRGPGNEQFF TRBJ2-1 TRBV7-2 NA many
TGCAGCGTTGCCCTGGGGGGCCAAGAGACCCAGTACTTC CSVALGGQETQYF TRBJ2-5 TRBV29-1 NA NA
TGTGCCAGCAGCCTGACGGGCTCTTATGGCTACACCTTC CASSLTGSYGYTF TRBJ1-2 TRBV7-2 NA many
TGTGCCAGCAGCGCTATGGGGGTAACTAATGAAAAACTGTTTTTT CASSAMGVTNEKLFF TRBJ1-4 TRBV9 NA few
TGTGCCAGCAGCTTAGAGTTAGCGGGAGGGCCTTACTTC CASSLELAGGPYF TRBJ2-7 TRBV11-2 TRBD2 many
TGTGCCAGCAGCGGACTAGCGTGGATGAACTACGAGCAGTACTTC CASSGLAWMNYEQYF TRBJ2-7 TRBV7-8 TRBD2 medium-sized
TGTGCCAGCAGCCTACTAGCGGGGGGCACAGATACGCAGTATTTT CASSLLAGGTDTQYF TRBJ2-3 TRBV5-6 TRBD2 many
TGCGCCAGCAGCTTGACTATCGACACCCACTATGGCTACACCTTC CASSLTIDTHYGYTF TRBJ1-2 TRBV5-1 NA once
TGTGCCAGCAGCTTGGGTGCAACTAATGAAAAACTGTTTTTT CASSLGATNEKLFF TRBJ1-4 TRBV7-8 NA many
TGCGCCAGCAGCCAAGTTCTTCACCGTTGGCGGAAAAGCAATGAGCAGTTCTTC CASSQVLHRWRKSNEQFF TRBJ2-1 TRBV4-3 NA NA
TGTGCCACCAGCAAATCACAGGCCGGGGATGGCTACACCTTC CATSKSQAGDGYTF TRBJ1-2 TRBV15 NA few
TGCAGTGCTAGCATTTGGGAGACAGGGGGCCCCCAAAGCTCCTACGAGCAGTACTTC CSASIWETGGPQSSYEQYF TRBJ2-7 TRBV20-1 TRBD1 NA
TGTGCCAGTAGTACTTTCGGACTTGGAGTCCCCTACGAGCAGTACTTC CASSTFGLGVPYEQYF TRBJ2-7 TRBV19 NA few
TGTGCCAGTACCGACGGGACAGGGGATCAGCCCCAGCATTTT CASTDGTGDQPQHF TRBJ1-5 TRBV19 TRBD1 NA
TGTGCCAGCACCCCGGCCCTTAACACTGAAGCTTTCTTT CASTPALNTEAFF TRBJ1-1 TRBV12-3/TRBV12-4 NA many
TGCAGTGCTTACGGACAGGGGCTGAGCGAGCAGTACTTC CSAYGQGLSEQYF TRBJ2-7 TRBV20-1 TRBD1 NA
TGTGCCAGCTTTGGAGGGAATGAGCAGTTCTTC CASFGGNEQFF TRBJ2-1 TRBV18 NA NA
TGTGCCAGTAACTGGGGGCCTGGCTACACCTTC CASNWGPGYTF TRBJ1-2 TRBV19 NA few
TGTGCCAGCAGCTTAGGAGGTCGCGAGCAGTACTTC CASSLGGREQYF TRBJ2-7 TRBV7-6 NA few
TGTGCCAGCACCGATCTCCGCAATGAGCAGTTCTTC CASTDLRNEQFF TRBJ2-1 TRBV7-8 NA many
TGTGCCAGCAGCCCCTACCCGGATCGAACCACTGAAGCTTTCTTT CASSPYPDRTTEAFF TRBJ1-1 TRBV7-6 NA NA
TGTGCCAGCAGCTGGGGGAGCTCCTACGAGCAGTACTTC CASSWGSSYEQYF TRBJ2-7 TRBV7-4 NA NA
TGCGCCAGCAGCCAAGAAAGGGATCACAATGAGCAGTTCTTC CASSQERDHNEQFF TRBJ2-1 TRBV4-3 NA few
TGTGCCAGCAGTTACGGGTCCCCAGGGAACACTGAAGCTTTCTTT CASSYGSPGNTEAFF TRBJ1-1 TRBV6-5 NA NA
TGTGCCAGCAATTTTGACTCCAACTATGGCTACACCTTC CASNFDSNYGYTF TRBJ1-2 TRBV12-3/TRBV12-4 NA many
TGTGCCAGCAGCGGCACTAGCTCCTATAATTCACCCCTCCACTTT CASSGTSSYNSPLHF TRBJ1-6 TRBV7-9 NA NA
TGCGCCAGCAGGGAGAGGAGCACAGATACGCAGTATTTT CASRERSTDTQYF TRBJ2-3 TRBV4-1 NA few
TGCGCCAGCAGCCAAGATAGGACAGAACGCAATCAGCCCCAGCATTTT CASSQDRTERNQPQHF TRBJ1-5 TRBV4-1 NA few
TGCAGTGCTTCAGGGCTCTCCTACGAGCAGTACTTC CSASGLSYEQYF TRBJ2-7 TRBV20-1 NA few